This T cell receptor beta chain was sequenced during a study of control samples from healthy donors and cancer patients (dated by TCRdb to the early 2020s). About this clone: Its antigen remains undetermined. Base qualities are missing; no much larger clone stands one base away.

Libraries were made using the immunoSEQ multiplex PCR assay. The clones in this table, taken by TCRdb from immuneACCESS, are in-frame only. Not every clone is retained; where verified, under half of the shortfall comes from an unresolved V gene, and the cause of the rest is unknown. Across this sample there are more than 30,000 clones, with approximately 94% seen only once. The ten largest clones add up to more than 6.5% of the sample. The TCR was taken from a man aged 60 to 75 in good health. The material sequenced was blood.

Here is the DNA: TGTGCCAGCAGCCAGAGGGACAGGGGGTATGGCTACACCTTC. The translation is CASSQRDRGYGYTF. The rearranged segments are TRBV7-9 and TRBJ1-2; TRBD1 agrees with 11 junctional bases. Reading the germline V gene (reference sequence) gives CDR1 SEHNR and CDR2 FQNEAQ. The junction shows trimming of 5 bases on V and 5 bases on J, and the gene matches do not reach 4 bases of it. From the cysteine through the phenylalanine, the CDR3 covers 14 amino acids. Left in the record is the CDR3 DNA by itself, 42 bases read in frame from the first base.